This T cell receptor (beta chain) was sequenced for a study of early T cells in non-severe SARS-CoV-2 infection. As for the study in general: Sequencing of bulk RNA from unsorted whole blood was done, without chain pairing.

Each single cDNA molecule received a unique molecular identifier. TCRdb re-analysed the 5' RACE reads in MiXCR, keeping a single row per CDR3 protein. The table records 30,000 to 35,000 distinct CDR3 sequences, over 6% of them present only once. The germline V gene has CDR1 MNHEY and CDR2 SVGAGI. V gave up 6 bases and J gave up 8 bases; unmatched junction bases: 8. The CDR3 extends over 14 amino acids. Study-wide results and limits: Using VDJdb, the matching emphasized anti-spike CD8 responses while missing private and CD4 specificities.

As concerns this clonotype: Its antigen remains unidentified.

The source was whole blood, collected at baseline. The sequence derives from an adult who was a healthcare worker with PCR-confirmed SARS-CoV-2 infection or an uninfected control (not recorded which). The chain couples TRBV6-5 to TRBJ1-4; 8 nucleotides line up with TRBD1. The chain's CDR3 is CASRTRGRMEKLFF. In DNA, the CDR3 is TGTGCCAGCAGAACCAGGGGGCGCATGGAAAAACTGTTTTTT.